Listed below are T cell receptor beta chains from one sample, sequenced in a study of T cell changes during pregnancy in multiple sclerosis. Sequencing was performed with immunoSEQ multiplex PCR; in TCRdb, only in-frame clones are kept and a portion is missing. The data contain fewer than 100,000 clones, under 95% of them singletons. Specimen: peripheral blood, collected after pregnancy. All receptors come from a female donor in good health, enrolled as a control in a pregnancy study. CDR3s include the opening cysteine and the closing phenylalanine or tryptophan. The D gene is left open where the match is weak. Clone size, where shown, is once, few, many, or a class for clones that have expanded.

J gene: TRBJ2-7
clone size: .
V gene: TRBV27
D gene: .
CDR3 protein: CATSHNRVDEQYF
CDR3 DNA: TGTGCCACCTCCCATAACAGGGTCGACGAGCAGTACTTC

J gene: TRBJ2-7
clone size: .
V gene: TRBV28
D gene: .
CDR3 protein: CASSRGAEQYF
CDR3 DNA: TGTGCCAGCAGTCGCGGGGCGGAGCAGTACTTC

J gene: TRBJ2-3
clone size: .
V gene: TRBV7-2
D gene: TRBD2
CDR3 protein: CASSLYSSGGRDTQYF
CDR3 DNA: TGTGCCAGCAGCTTATACTCCAGCGGGGGCAGAGATACGCAGTATTTT

J gene: TRBJ2-7
clone size: .
V gene: TRBV2
D gene: .
CDR3 protein: CASSGAGSPYEQYF
CDR3 DNA: TGTGCCAGCAGTGGGGCGGGATCCCCCTACGAGCAGTACTTC

J gene: TRBJ1-1
clone size: .
V gene: TRBV11-1
D gene: .
CDR3 protein: CASSFGQNTEAFF
CDR3 DNA: TGTGCCAGCAGCTTTGGACAGAACACTGAAGCTTTCTTT

J gene: TRBJ2-2
clone size: .
V gene: TRBV28
D gene: .
CDR3 protein: CASSLGDRLAGELFF
CDR3 DNA: TGTGCCAGCAGTTTGGGTGACAGGTTAGCCGGGGAGCTGTTTTTT

J gene: TRBJ1-1
clone size: .
V gene: TRBV19
D gene: .
CDR3 protein: CASSRGFGAANTEAFF
CDR3 DNA: TGTGCCAGTAGTAGGGGCTTTGGGGCAGCCAACACTGAAGCTTTCTTT

J gene: TRBJ2-7
clone size: once
V gene: TRBV19
D gene: .
CDR3 protein: CASSIEGQGLGAGEQYF
CDR3 DNA: TGTGCCAGTAGTATAGAGGGACAGGGACTAGGAGCCGGCGAGCAGTACTTC

J gene: TRBJ2-5
clone size: .
V gene: TRBV5-1
D gene: TRBD1
CDR3 protein: CASSLGGQGGGETQYF
CDR3 DNA: TGCGCCAGCAGCTTGGGAGGACAGGGGGGAGGCGAGACCCAGTACTTC

J gene: TRBJ2-5
clone size: .
V gene: TRBV2
D gene: TRBD2
CDR3 protein: CASKRLSGGEQYF
CDR3 DNA: TGTGCCAGCAAACGCCTGTCTGGGGGGGAGCAGTACTTC

J gene: TRBJ1-1
clone size: .
V gene: TRBV28
D gene: .
CDR3 protein: CASSLWPPGLNTEAFF
CDR3 DNA: TGTGCCAGCAGTTTATGGCCCCCCGGTCTGAACACTGAAGCTTTCTTT

J gene: TRBJ2-1
clone size: .
V gene: TRBV6-6
D gene: .
CDR3 protein: CATHIESALLNEQFF
CDR3 DNA: TGTGCCACCCATATCGAGAGCGCGTTACTCAATGAGCAGTTCTTC

J gene: TRBJ1-4
clone size: .
V gene: TRBV9
D gene: TRBD1
CDR3 protein: CASSVAQGASEKLFF
CDR3 DNA: TGTGCCAGCAGCGTAGCCCAGGGGGCGAGTGAAAAACTGTTTTTT

J gene: TRBJ2-3
clone size: .
V gene: TRBV14
D gene: TRBD2
CDR3 protein: CASRRTSGSLDTQYF
CDR3 DNA: TGTGCCAGCCGACGGACTAGCGGGAGTTTAGATACGCAGTATTTT

J gene: TRBJ2-3
clone size: .
V gene: TRBV30
D gene: .
CDR3 protein: CAWSSGTDTQYF
CDR3 DNA: TGTGCCTGGAGTTCCGGCACAGATACGCAGTATTTT

J gene: TRBJ2-1
clone size: .
V gene: TRBV7-2
D gene: TRBD2
CDR3 protein: CASHSTAGGEQFF
CDR3 DNA: TGTGCCAGCCATTCGACGGCGGGAGGAGAGCAGTTCTTC

J gene: TRBJ2-3
clone size: .
V gene: TRBV11-3
D gene: TRBD1
CDR3 protein: CASSNRQGASTDTQYF
CDR3 DNA: TGTGCCAGCAGCAACCGACAGGGGGCCTCGACAGATACGCAGTATTTT

J gene: TRBJ2-4
clone size: few
V gene: TRBV15
D gene: TRBD2
CDR3 protein: CATSRGGSSGRNLYIQYF
CDR3 DNA: TGTGCCACCAGCAGAGGGGGGTCTAGCGGGAGAAACTTGTACATTCAGTACTTC

J gene: TRBJ1-2
clone size: .
V gene: TRBV28
D gene: .
CDR3 protein: CASRRTGTYGYTF
CDR3 DNA: TGTGCCAGCAGAAGAACAGGGACCTATGGCTACACCTTC

J gene: TRBJ2-1
clone size: .
V gene: TRBV29-1
D gene: TRBD2
CDR3 protein: CSVGGGAGEQFF
CDR3 DNA: TGCAGCGTTGGCGGGGGGGCCGGAGAGCAGTTCTTC

J gene: TRBJ1-5
clone size: .
V gene: TRBV7-3
D gene: .
CDR3 protein: CASSLNWTKYRHQPQHF
CDR3 DNA: TGTGCCAGCAGCTTAAACTGGACTAAATATCGCCATCAGCCCCAGCATTTT

J gene: TRBJ2-1
clone size: .
V gene: TRBV27
D gene: TRBD2
CDR3 protein: CASSLFGRDEQFF
CDR3 DNA: TGTGCCAGCAGTTTATTCGGGAGGGATGAGCAGTTCTTC

J gene: TRBJ1-6
clone size: .
V gene: TRBV5-6
D gene: TRBD1
CDR3 protein: CASSLDRASPLHF
CDR3 DNA: TGTGCCAGCAGCCTTGACAGGGCTTCACCCCTCCACTTT

J gene: TRBJ2-3
clone size: .
V gene: TRBV7-8
D gene: .
CDR3 protein: CASSSTRDSLTLASTDTQYF
CDR3 DNA: TGTGCCAGCAGCTCAACCCGGGACTCCTTAACCCTTGCTAGCACAGATACGCAGTATTTT

J gene: TRBJ1-1
clone size: .
V gene: TRBV10-2
D gene: TRBD1
CDR3 protein: CASSPGTAKNTEAFF
CDR3 DNA: TGCGCCAGCAGCCCGGGGACAGCGAAGAACACTGAAGCTTTCTTT

J gene: TRBJ2-1
clone size: .
V gene: TRBV5-1
D gene: TRBD1
CDR3 protein: CASSLSDRAHNEQFF
CDR3 DNA: TGCGCCAGCAGCTTGTCGGACAGGGCCCACAATGAGCAGTTCTTC

J gene: TRBJ2-5
clone size: once
V gene: TRBV2
D gene: TRBD2
CDR3 protein: CASDARASGAQETQYF
CDR3 DNA: TGTGCCAGCGACGCCCGGGCTAGCGGGGCTCAAGAGACCCAGTACTTC

J gene: TRBJ2-2
clone size: few
V gene: TRBV10-1
D gene: TRBD1
CDR3 protein: CASSAGTGDTGELFF
CDR3 DNA: TGCGCCAGCAGTGCGGGGACAGGGGACACCGGGGAGCTGTTTTTT

J gene: TRBJ2-7
clone size: .
V gene: TRBV6-5
D gene: .
CDR3 protein: CASSYLSEQYF
CDR3 DNA: TGTGCCAGCAGTTACCTCTCCGAGCAGTACTTC

J gene: TRBJ1-5
clone size: .
V gene: TRBV19
D gene: .
CDR3 protein: CASSMSDQPQHF
CDR3 DNA: TGTGCCAGTAGTATGAGCGATCAGCCCCAGCATTTT

J gene: TRBJ2-1
clone size: .
V gene: TRBV6-6
D gene: TRBD2
CDR3 protein: CASTPSGRTYNEQFF
CDR3 DNA: TGTGCCAGCACCCCTAGCGGTCGGACGTACAATGAGCAGTTCTTC

J gene: TRBJ1-6
clone size: .
V gene: TRBV20-1
D gene: .
CDR3 protein: CSAVHVPPLHF
CDR3 DNA: TGCAGTGCAGTACACGTTCCTCCCCTCCACTTT

J gene: TRBJ1-3
clone size: .
V gene: TRBV18
D gene: .
CDR3 protein: CASSPPQGRSGNTIYF
CDR3 DNA: TGTGCCAGCTCACCACCGCAGGGCCGCTCTGGAAACACCATATATTTT

J gene: TRBJ1-4
clone size: .
V gene: TRBV7-9
D gene: .
CDR3 protein: CASSSGRVGATNEKLFF
CDR3 DNA: TGTGCCAGCAGCTCCGGTCGTGTCGGGGCAACTAATGAAAAACTGTTTTTT

J gene: TRBJ1-1
clone size: .
V gene: TRBV6-5
D gene: .
CDR3 protein: CASSTPGLGAEAFF
CDR3 DNA: TGTGCCAGCTCAACTCCGGGACTCGGGGCTGAAGCTTTCTTT

J gene: TRBJ1-1
clone size: many
V gene: TRBV10-3
D gene: .
CDR3 protein: CAISEQGFGTEAFF
CDR3 DNA: TGTGCCATCAGTGAGCAGGGGTTCGGGACTGAAGCTTTCTTT

J gene: TRBJ1-1
clone size: .
V gene: TRBV2
D gene: .
CDR3 protein: CASRAWEARRTEAFF
CDR3 DNA: TGTGCCAGCAGAGCCTGGGAGGCCCGACGGACTGAAGCTTTCTTT

J gene: TRBJ1-2
clone size: .
V gene: TRBV2
D gene: TRBD1
CDR3 protein: CASRGDSSYGYTF
CDR3 DNA: TGTGCCAGCAGGGGGGACAGCAGCTATGGCTACACCTTC

J gene: TRBJ1-4
clone size: .
V gene: TRBV5-1
D gene: .
CDR3 protein: CASSLEGRGEKLFF
CDR3 DNA: TGCGCCAGCAGCTTGGAGGGGCGAGGTGAAAAACTGTTTTTT

J gene: TRBJ1-1
clone size: .
V gene: TRBV2
D gene: .
CDR3 protein: CASRGQGWRAEAFF
CDR3 DNA: TGTGCCAGCAGGGGCCAGGGATGGAGGGCTGAAGCTTTCTTT

J gene: TRBJ2-1
clone size: once
V gene: TRBV7-7
D gene: TRBD2
CDR3 protein: CASSPRGGSNEQFF
CDR3 DNA: TGTGCTAGCAGCCCCCGCGGGGGTTCCAATGAGCAGTTCTTC

J gene: TRBJ2-1
clone size: .
V gene: TRBV7-3
D gene: TRBD1
CDR3 protein: CASSLMGTGSNEQFF
CDR3 DNA: TGTGCCAGCAGCCTGATGGGGACAGGGAGCAATGAGCAGTTCTTC

J gene: TRBJ2-6
clone size: .
V gene: TRBV29-1
D gene: .
CDR3 protein: CSAATGPSSSSGANVLTF
CDR3 DNA: TGCAGCGCTGCGACAGGACCCTCCTCAAGCTCTGGGGCCAACGTCCTGACTTTC

J gene: TRBJ2-5
clone size: .
V gene: TRBV5-1
D gene: TRBD2
CDR3 protein: CASSLRGGNEETQYF
CDR3 DNA: TGCGCCAGCAGCTTGCGGGGGGGGAATGAAGAGACCCAGTACTTC

J gene: TRBJ1-6
clone size: .
V gene: TRBV15
D gene: TRBD1
CDR3 protein: CATSRTGVNSPLHF
CDR3 DNA: TGTGCCACCAGCAGGACAGGGGTGAATTCACCCCTCCACTTT

J gene: TRBJ2-2
clone size: .
V gene: TRBV19
D gene: .
CDR3 protein: CASKVLANTGELFF
CDR3 DNA: TGTGCCAGTAAGGTACTAGCGAACACCGGGGAGCTGTTTTTT

J gene: TRBJ2-3
clone size: .
V gene: TRBV2
D gene: .
CDR3 protein: CASSVRGAGADTQYF
CDR3 DNA: TGTGCCAGCTCCGTCCGGGGGGCCGGGGCAGATACGCAGTATTTT

J gene: TRBJ1-1
clone size: .
V gene: TRBV6-1
D gene: .
CDR3 protein: CASSLNRVEAFF
CDR3 DNA: TGTGCCAGCAGTTTGAACAGGGTGGAAGCTTTCTTT

J gene: TRBJ2-5
clone size: .
V gene: TRBV5-4
D gene: .
CDR3 protein: CASSLWRTGETQYF
CDR3 DNA: TGTGCCAGCAGCCTGTGGCGGACGGGGGAGACCCAGTACTTC

J gene: TRBJ2-7
clone size: .
V gene: TRBV20-1
D gene: .
CDR3 protein: CSAPSLREQYF
CDR3 DNA: TGCAGTGCTCCTAGCTTGAGGGAGCAGTACTTC

J gene: TRBJ2-2
clone size: .
V gene: TRBV28
D gene: TRBD2
CDR3 protein: CASSRGGSGELFF
CDR3 DNA: TGTGCCAGCAGTCGGGGAGGGTCCGGGGAGCTGTTTTTT

J gene: TRBJ2-2
clone size: .
V gene: TRBV19
D gene: .
CDR3 protein: CACRGTNTGELFF
CDR3 DNA: TGTGCCTGCAGGGGTACGAACACCGGGGAGCTGTTTTTT

J gene: TRBJ2-3
clone size: once
V gene: TRBV6-6
D gene: .
CDR3 protein: CASNKIGGDTQYF
CDR3 DNA: TGTGCCAGCAATAAAATCGGGGGAGATACGCAGTATTTT

J gene: TRBJ2-7
clone size: .
V gene: TRBV7-2
D gene: .
CDR3 protein: CASSSFSYEQYF
CDR3 DNA: TGTGCCAGCAGCTCATTCTCCTACGAGCAGTACTTC

J gene: TRBJ1-2
clone size: .
V gene: TRBV28
D gene: TRBD1
CDR3 protein: CASSLPGQGSYGYTF
CDR3 DNA: TGTGCCAGCAGTTTACCGGGACAGGGGTCGTATGGCTACACCTTC

J gene: TRBJ2-2
clone size: .
V gene: TRBV14
D gene: .
CDR3 protein: CASSLHRTDYTGELFF
CDR3 DNA: TGTGCCAGCAGCCTACACAGGACGGATTACACCGGGGAGCTGTTTTTT

J gene: TRBJ2-5
clone size: .
V gene: TRBV5-4
D gene: .
CDR3 protein: CASNVGSETQYF
CDR3 DNA: TGTGCCAGCAATGTCGGGAGTGAGACCCAGTACTTC

J gene: TRBJ2-1
clone size: .
V gene: TRBV19
D gene: .
CDR3 protein: CASSSGQYNEQFF
CDR3 DNA: TGTGCCAGTAGTTCCGGACAGTACAATGAGCAGTTCTTC